One sample yielded the 4 T cell receptor beta chains listed below, sequenced in a study of shared clonotypes between healthy human individuals. Method: immunoSEQ multiplex PCR; TCRdb's copy keeps in-frame clones and lacks some. The data contain about 2.1 million clones, around 95% of them singletons. Positive CCR7 selection of CD45RO-negative cells yielded the naive CD8 cells, and terminally differentiated effector memory CD45RA+ cells were excluded. The sequencing input was naive CD8+ T cells from PBMCs. All receptors derive from a man in his late teens or twenties in good health. Some clones in this sample may be carry-over from other donors' samples.

V and J are TRBV5-6 and TRBJ2-7, with 8 bases aligning to TRBD1. The J segment lost 3 bases and the V segment lost 0 bases, leaving 2 bases of the junction unmatched. The germline CDR1 and CDR2 sequences are SGHDT and YYEEEE. The CDR3 spans 14 residues. CDR3 in amino acids: CASSLARGHYEQYF. The CDR3 bases are TGTGCCAGCAGCTTGGCCAGGGGGCACTACGAGCAGTACTTC.

This chain links TRBV2 with TRBJ2-1; D assignment may be TRBD1 or TRBD2 (5 bases each). The CDR3 has 16 residues. Trimming left V 1 base short and J 4 bases short, with 14 bases between. Germline loops: CDR1 SNHLY, CDR2 FYNNEI. In DNA form, the CDR3 reads TGTGCCAGCAGTGAAGGTCGGGGCCGCCTATACAATGAGCAGTTCTTC. This gives the protein CASSEGRGRLYNEQFF. Supplemented by reference TRBV2 and TRBJ2-1, the full variable domain reads EPEVTQTPSHQVTQMGQEVILRCVPISNHLYFYWYRQILGQKVEFLVSFYNNEISEKSEIFDDQFSVERPDGSNFTLKIRSTKLEDSAMYFCASSEGRGRLYNEQFFGPGTRLTVL.

The rearrangement uses TRBV4-2 and TRBJ2-7; 8 positions match TRBD2. Germline trimming cut 0 bases from V and 7 bases from J; bases unmatched to any gene: 8. Germline lookup yields CDR1 LGHNA and CDR2 YNFKEQ. The length of the CDR3 is 15 residues. The CDR3 here is CASSQDERETDEQYF. DNA for the CDR3: TGTGCCAGCAGCCAAGATGAGCGGGAGACGGATGAGCAGTACTTC.

V and J are TRBV10-3 and TRBJ1-1; D gene ambiguous. The CDR3 consists of 13 residues. Germline V gene sequence: CDR1 ENHRY, CDR2 SYGVKD. V lost 4 bases and J 6 bases, leaving 12 bases between the germline ends. The CDR3 protein is CAISGRSTPEAFF. The CDR3 coding sequence is TGTGCCATCAGTGGGAGGAGCACTCCTGAAGCTTTCTTT.